The 22 T cell receptor beta chains presented below share a single source sample, sequenced in a study of blood T cell repertoires in COVID-19. Profiling relied on immunoSEQ multiplex PCR, and the TCRdb table lists in-frame clones only, not all of them. The table shows around 250,000 clones, with approximately 84% occurring only once. Sequenced input: peripheral blood. The receptors here all came from a human donor in a cohort sampled during active COVID-19.

This chain connects TRBV3-1 (or the pseudogene TRBV3-2) to TRBJ2-7; maybe TRBD1 (6 bases). This CDR3 has 12 amino acids. The germline CDR1 and CDR2 sequences are LGHDT and YNNKEL (reference sequence). With 5 bases removed from V and 4 bases from J, the gap between germline ends came to 9 bases. CDR3 sequence: CASSKDRYEQYF. The DNA for the CDR3 is TGTGCCAGCAGCAAGGACAGATACGAGCAGTACTTC.

The V gene is TRBV21-1, the J gene TRBJ1-1; the table assigns TRBD1, which was not confirmed against the DNA. TRBV21-1 is deemed a pseudogene. The CDR3 has 17 amino acids. CDR3 DNA: TGTGCCAGCAGCTTCCGGGACAGGGGCTATTGGGACACTGAAGCTTTCTTT. Amino acid sequence: CASSFRDRGYWDTEAFF.

In this sample, this clone turned up once. V and J are TRBV6-6 and TRBJ2-7; TRBD1 matches 9 bases. The trim removed 6 bases at V and 0 bases at J, leaving 9 bases unmatched. The CDR3 is 16 amino acids. Looked up from germline, CDR1 is MNHNY and CDR2 is SVGAGI (reference sequence). The CDR3 DNA sequence: TGTGCCAGCAGACCAGGACAGGGGAAAATCTCCTACGAGCAGTACTTC. Translation gives CASRPGQGKISYEQYF.

The rearrangement links TRBV3-1 (or the pseudogene TRBV3-2) to TRBJ1-2; TRBD1 is a possible D gene (5 bases). Trimming removed 2 bases at V and 5 bases at J, with 18 bases between. Germline loops: CDR1 LGHDT, CDR2 YNNKEL (reference sequence). CDR3 length equals 16 residues. The CDR3 nucleotides read TGTGCCAGCAGCCAATCGGCAGGGAGGAAAACTTATGGCTACACCTTC. It encodes CASSQSAGRKTYGYTF.

This clone was detected only a few times. The V call is TRBV7-2, the J call TRBJ1-5, with no clear D. Germline V gives CDR1 SGHTA, CDR2 FQGNSA. The CDR3 length is 17 residues. Trimming left V 1 base short and J 1 base short, with 14 bases between. The CDR3 region is CASSLVGPAGSNQPQHF. The CDR3 DNA reads TGTGCCAGCAGCTTAGTAGGACCGGCGGGGAGCAATCAGCCCCAGCATTTT.

This chain joins TRBV4-2 and TRBJ2-3; weak D call: TRBD2 (6 bases). The CDR3 sequence is 15 residues long. V was pared by 4 bases and J by 2 bases, with 13 bases between. The germline gives CDR1 LGHNA, CDR2 YNFKEQ. The CDR3 DNA reads TGTGCCAGCAGCCCCGGGGGAGTGATCACAGATACGCAGTATTTT. Translated: CASSPGGVITDTQYF.

This chain uses TRBV9 with TRBJ2-1, with D possibly matching TRBD2 (6 bases). The CDR3 sequence is 16 residues long. Trimming took 4 bases from V and 5 from J, leaving 19 bases between them. In germline, CDR1 is SGDLS, CDR2 YYNGEE. The CDR3 DNA reads TGTGCCAGCAGCCCCCGCGGGCTAGCGCGCCACAATGAGCAGTTCTTC. Residues: CASSPRGLARHNEQFF.

CDR3 region: CASRARRAAGAGELFF. CDR3 in DNA: TGTGCCAGTCGGGCCAGGAGGGCCGCGGGGGCCGGGGAGCTGTTTTTT. The gene calls are TRBV19 and TRBJ2-2; TRBD2 agrees at 7 bases. V shed 8 bases, J shed 6 bases, and the junction held 15 bases outside the gene matches. The V gene's germline CDR1 is LNHDA and CDR2 SQIVND (reference sequence). This CDR3 has 16 amino acids.

The V and J genes are TRBV5-5 and TRBJ2-1; D is ambiguous. Germline CDR1 SGHKS, CDR2 YYEKEE (reference sequence). Trimming shortened V by 0 bases and J by 2 bases, and 9 bases separated the two germline ends. CDR3 length equals 15 residues. The CDR3 sequence is CASSLGAIPYNEQFF. CDR3 sequence (DNA): TGTGCCAGCAGCTTGGGGGCCATTCCCTACAATGAGCAGTTCTTC.

This chain joins TRBV27 and TRBJ1-4; D perhaps matches TRBD1 (6 bases). The CDR3 sequence is 16 residues long. The germline V gene encodes CDR1 MNHEY and CDR2 SMNVEV (reference sequence). The V end lost 5 bases, the J end lost 4 bases, and 17 bases lay between the germline ends. CDR3 region: CASSVRGQRHNEKLFF. The CDR3 DNA is TGTGCCAGCAGTGTTCGCGGACAGAGGCATAATGAAAAACTGTTTTTT.

The chain combines TRBV28 with TRBJ1-1, with 7 bases aligning to TRBD1. This CDR3 has 16 amino acids. Germline CDR1 MDHEN, CDR2 SYDVKM. The junction had 10 bases not matched to a gene; V was cut back by 6 bases and J by 0 bases. CDR3 in amino acids: CASSPRTGQLNTEAFF. CDR3 in DNA: TGTGCCAGCAGCCCCCGGACGGGACAGTTGAACACTGAAGCTTTCTTT.

The rearrangement links TRBV29-1 to TRBJ2-6; tentatively, D is TRBD2 (6 bases). Per germline, CDR1 SQVTM and CDR2 ANQGSEA. This CDR3 has 15 amino acids. V lost 5 bases and J lost 0, with 11 bases in between. CDR3 residues: CSVRAGTSGANVLTF. The CDR3 nucleotides read TGCAGCGTTCGGGCGGGGACCTCTGGGGCCAACGTCCTGACTTTC.

As to this clone: Because the CDR3's place on the DNA is in doubt, the DNA is left out and the CDR3 is given as listed by TCRdb. CDR3 sequence reads: CASSDFRGEQFF. The rearrangement uses TRBV6-4 and TRBJ2-1; the D call TRBD2 from the table was never checked on the DNA. The germline gives CDR1 MRHNA, CDR2 SNTAGT. The CDR3 spans 12 amino acids, including both terminal residues.

V and J are TRBV5-1 and TRBJ1-1; D not resolved. Per the germline V gene, CDR1 is SGHRS and CDR2 is YFSETQ. V dropped 0 bases and J dropped 1 base, with 7 bases sitting between them. There are 14 residues in the CDR3. CDR3 amino acids: CASSLVAQNTEAFF. CDR3 DNA: TGCGCCAGCAGCTTGGTGGCCCAGAACACTGAAGCTTTCTTT.

The rearrangement uses TRBV7-2 and TRBJ2-3; 7 bases agree with TRBD2. The CDR3 is 17 residues long. Germline loops: CDR1 SGHTA, CDR2 FQGNSA. Unmatched junction bases numbered 13, after V lost 1 base and J lost 6 bases. CDR3 nucleotide sequence: TGTGCCAGCAGCTTAGATAGCGCGGGGGTAAACGGGGATACGCAGTATTTT. Its translation: CASSLDSAGVNGDTQYF.

This clone was detected only once. The rearrangement links TRBV19 to TRBJ1-6; D remains ambiguous. This CDR3 is 15 amino acids long. The V gene lost 7 bases and the J gene lost 8 bases, with 18 bases spanning the gap. CDR1 and CDR2 (germline): LNHDA, SQIVND (reference sequence). This CDR3 is CASTPGPGEYSPLHF. CDR3 in DNA: TGTGCCAGTACCCCCGGGCCGGGAGAATATTCACCCCTCCACTTT.

CDR3 residues: CASSLAGQNYGYTF. The CDR3 nucleotides read TGTGCCAGCAGCTTAGCTGGACAGAACTATGGCTACACCTTC. V and J are TRBV7-9 and TRBJ1-2; D possibly corresponds to TRBD1 (6 bases). The V gene's germline CDR1 is SEHNR and CDR2 FQNEAQ (reference sequence). V dropped 0 bases and J dropped 2 bases, with 7 bases sitting between them. This CDR3 region has 14 residues.

The chain recombines TRBV2 with TRBJ1-1, with 7 bases aligning to TRBD1. Germline CDR1 is SNHLY and CDR2 is FYNNEI. This CDR3 region has 15 residues. The V segment lost 6 bases and the J segment 0 bases; nucleotides outside the gene matches: 7. The CDR3 nucleotides are TGTGCCAGCAGGGCGGGACAGAACTTGAACACTGAAGCTTTCTTT. This gives the protein CASRAGQNLNTEAFF.

The chain has TRBV5-6 and TRBJ2-7; possibly TRBD1 for D (5 bases). Per the germline V gene, CDR1 is SGHDT and CDR2 is YYEEEE. The CDR3 extends over 14 amino acids. Trimming took 0 bases from V and 5 from J, leaving 12 bases between them. Here the CDR3 reads CASSLVGALNEQYF. The CDR3 DNA reads as TGTGCCAGCAGCTTGGTAGGGGCTCTCAACGAGCAGTACTTC.

J is TRBJ2-2 and V is TRBV5-1, with 8 bases lining up with TRBD2. The J segment lost 3 bases and the V segment lost 2 bases, leaving 6 bases of the junction unmatched. This CDR3 has 16 amino acids. CDR1 SGHRS and CDR2 YFSETQ come from the germline V gene. CDR3 nucleotides: TGCGCCAGCAGCTTCCTTAGCGGGGTAGACACCGGGGAGCTGTTTTTT. Translating gives CASSFLSGVDTGELFF.

The V and J genes are TRBV3-1 (or the pseudogene TRBV3-2) and TRBJ2-1, with 11 bases lining up with TRBD2. Germline lookup yields CDR1 LGHDT and CDR2 YNNKEL (reference sequence). V lost 4 bases and J lost 8; bases outside the gene matches: 7. CDR3 length equals 15 residues. The CDR3 DNA sequence: TGTGCCAGCAGCCCGCGACTAGCGGGGACCCATGAGCAGTTCTTC. Translated, it gives CASSPRLAGTHEQFF.

The CDR3 reads CASSLPGQGNTGELFF. The CDR3 coding sequence is TGTGCCAGCAGTTTACCGGGACAGGGGAACACCGGGGAGCTGTTTTTT. The chain employs TRBV28 and TRBJ2-2; 9 positions agree with TRBD1. Looked up from germline, CDR1 is MDHEN and CDR2 is SYDVKM. The CDR3 is 16 residues long. The ends lost 2 bases at V and 1 base at J; junction bases unmatched: 2.